The 11 T cell receptor beta chains presented below share a single source sample, sequenced in a study of blood T cell repertoires in COVID-19. Assay used: immunoSEQ multiplex PCR; TCRdb lists only in-frame clones, some missing. Here the sample spans about 20,000 clones, approximately 90% being singletons. The sequenced sample was peripheral blood. The receptors were sampled from a woman aged 60-75 years with active COVID-19.

The chain carries TRBV5-6 and TRBJ2-5; 10 positions match TRBD1. Germline lookup yields CDR1 SGHDT and CDR2 YYEEEE. J was trimmed by 5 bases and V by 2 bases; bases with no gene match: 6. The CDR3 has 15 residues. CDR3 sequence reads: CASSFGDRGWETQYF. The CDR3 nucleotides are TGTGCCAGCAGCTTTGGGGACAGGGGCTGGGAGACCCAGTACTTC.

V gene TRBV6-1 combines with J gene TRBJ1-2, with 9 bases identical to TRBD1. The CDR3 has 18 amino acids. Per germline, CDR1 MNHNS and CDR2 SASEGT. Trimming removed 2 bases from V and 2 bases from J; junction bases left unmatched: 12. CDR3 sequence (DNA): TGTGCCAGCAGTGAATGGAGGGGACAGGGATTTGGGAACTATGGCTACACCTTC. Its protein product is CASSEWRGQGFGNYGYTF.

This chain links TRBV9 with TRBJ1-2, with D possibly TRBD1 on 6 matching bases. Deletions cut 0 bases from V and 0 bases from J, with 9 bases between. Germline CDR1 is SGDLS and CDR2 is YYNGEE. CDR3 length: 15 amino acids. The CDR3 region is CASSVEQGANYGYTF. CDR3 nucleotides: TGTGCCAGCAGCGTAGAACAGGGTGCTAACTATGGCTACACCTTC.

This chain uses TRBV10-3 with TRBJ2-3; TRBD2 aligns across 11 bases. J lost 2 bases, V lost 6 bases, and 4 bases had no gene match. The CDR3 is 15 amino acids. Germline V gene data show CDR1 as ENHRY and CDR2 as SYGVKD. In DNA form, the CDR3 reads TGTGCCATCAGGCCACTAGCGGGGGTCACAGATACGCAGTATTTT. Translation: CAIRPLAGVTDTQYF.

This chain joins TRBV7-9 and TRBJ2-1, with D uncertain. This CDR3 spans 11 amino acids. Germline CDR1 reads SEHNR; CDR2 reads FQNEAQ (reference sequence). V gave up 3 bases and J gave up 8 bases, with 5 bases separating them. CDR3 sequence reads: CASSFIHEQFF. CDR3 DNA sequence: TGTGCCAGCAGCTTCATCCATGAGCAGTTCTTC.

The chain combines TRBV15 with TRBJ2-7; TRBD1 aligns across 9 bases. J lost 6 bases, V lost 6 bases, and 12 bases had no gene match. Germline V lookup: CDR1 LNHNV, CDR2 YYDKDF (reference sequence). This CDR3 spans 15 amino acids. The CDR3, as DNA: TGTGCCACCAGTCCCCACGCCGGGACAGGGAGCGAGCAGTACTTC. This gives the protein CATSPHAGTGSEQYF.

The CDR3 DNA follows: TGCGCCAGCAGCCAAGATCCGTCAGGGCCTGCCTATGGCTACACCTTC. It yields the protein CASSQDPSGPAYGYTF. The chain uses TRBV4-1 and TRBJ1-2; the D gene is possibly TRBD1 (5 bases). CDR3 length: 16 amino acids. V gave up 0 bases and J gave up 4 bases, with 15 bases separating them. The V gene's germline CDR1 is MGHRA and CDR2 YSYEKL.

The count of this clone is one. The genes are TRBV5-1 and TRBJ1-1, with 8 bases matching TRBD1. Germline-derived CDR1 and CDR2 are SGHRS and YFSETQ. The CDR3 contains 14 residues. V dropped 5 bases and J dropped 5; count of bases not matched to a gene: 8. The CDR3 region has the DNA TGCGCCAGCAGATCAGGGGGCGCGGGGACTGAAGCTTTCTTT. Translating it yields CASRSGGAGTEAFF.

V and J are TRBV6-5 and TRBJ1-4, with TRBD1 matching 7 bases. This CDR3 region has 15 residues. With 2 bases clipped from V and 4 bases from J, the junction kept 4 bases outside the gene matches. The germline CDR1 and CDR2 sequences are MNHEY and SVGAGI. The CDR3 region has the DNA TGTGCCAGCAGTTACCGGGACAGCTTTAATGAAAAACTGTTTTTT. The encoded protein is CASSYRDSFNEKLFF.

The V and J genes are TRBV21-1 and TRBJ2-6; the D segment call TRBD1 is taken from the table without a DNA check. TRBV21-1 counts as a pseudogene. This CDR3 has 20 residues. The CDR3 here is CASSSDRDRGPRRGANVLTF. The CDR3 bases are TGTGCCAGCAGCTCCGACCGGGACAGGGGTCCTCGCCGCGGGGCCAACGTCCTGACTTTC.

The chain employs TRBV6-5 and TRBJ1-2; D possibly corresponds to TRBD1 (6 bases). This CDR3 has 13 residues. Per germline, CDR1 MNHEY and CDR2 SVGAGI. The V end was cut by 0 bases, the J end by 7 bases, with 9 bases between. This chain's CDR3 is CASSYSQGIGYTF. For the CDR3, the DNA is TGTGCCAGCAGTTACTCCCAGGGGATTGGCTACACCTTC.